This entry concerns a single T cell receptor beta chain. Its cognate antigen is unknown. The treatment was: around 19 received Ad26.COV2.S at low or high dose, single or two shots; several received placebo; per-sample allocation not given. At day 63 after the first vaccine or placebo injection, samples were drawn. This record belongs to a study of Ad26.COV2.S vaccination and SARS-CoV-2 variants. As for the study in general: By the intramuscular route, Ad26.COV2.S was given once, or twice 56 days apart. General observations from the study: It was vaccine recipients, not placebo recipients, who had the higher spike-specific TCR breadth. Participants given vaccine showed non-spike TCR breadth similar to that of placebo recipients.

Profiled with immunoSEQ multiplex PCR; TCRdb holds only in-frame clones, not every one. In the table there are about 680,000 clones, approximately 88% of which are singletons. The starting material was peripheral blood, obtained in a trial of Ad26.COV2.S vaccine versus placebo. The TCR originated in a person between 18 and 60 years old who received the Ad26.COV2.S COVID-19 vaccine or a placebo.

The CDR3 here is CSASLGNSNQPQHF. The CDR3 region has the DNA TGCAGTGCTAGTCTCGGGAATAGCAATCAGCCCCAGCATTTT. J is TRBJ1-5 and V is TRBV20-1; D is uncertain. Looked up from germline, CDR1 is DFQATT and CDR2 is SNEGSKA (reference sequence). There are 14 residues in the CDR3. V was trimmed by 3 bases and J by 0 bases, leaving 9 bases between them.